This TCR beta chain was captured in a study of blood T cell repertoires in COVID-19. Sequencing used immunoSEQ multiplex PCR; TCRdb keeps in-frame clones, though not all of them. The sample holds 540,000 or so clones, around nine tenths seen once. Germline-derived CDR1 and CDR2 are MNHEY and SMNVEV (reference sequence). With 5 bases removed from V and 6 bases from J, the gap between germline ends came to 11 bases. The CDR3 extends over 13 amino acids. The source material was peripheral blood. The rearrangement joins TRBV27 to TRBJ1-5; D gene ambiguous. The TCR originated in a woman aged 45 to 65 with COVID-19, enrolled during active disease. DNA of the CDR3: TGTGCCAGCAGTGTGGGCGCAGTTCAGCCCCAGCATTTT. Amino acids: CASSVGAVQPQHF.